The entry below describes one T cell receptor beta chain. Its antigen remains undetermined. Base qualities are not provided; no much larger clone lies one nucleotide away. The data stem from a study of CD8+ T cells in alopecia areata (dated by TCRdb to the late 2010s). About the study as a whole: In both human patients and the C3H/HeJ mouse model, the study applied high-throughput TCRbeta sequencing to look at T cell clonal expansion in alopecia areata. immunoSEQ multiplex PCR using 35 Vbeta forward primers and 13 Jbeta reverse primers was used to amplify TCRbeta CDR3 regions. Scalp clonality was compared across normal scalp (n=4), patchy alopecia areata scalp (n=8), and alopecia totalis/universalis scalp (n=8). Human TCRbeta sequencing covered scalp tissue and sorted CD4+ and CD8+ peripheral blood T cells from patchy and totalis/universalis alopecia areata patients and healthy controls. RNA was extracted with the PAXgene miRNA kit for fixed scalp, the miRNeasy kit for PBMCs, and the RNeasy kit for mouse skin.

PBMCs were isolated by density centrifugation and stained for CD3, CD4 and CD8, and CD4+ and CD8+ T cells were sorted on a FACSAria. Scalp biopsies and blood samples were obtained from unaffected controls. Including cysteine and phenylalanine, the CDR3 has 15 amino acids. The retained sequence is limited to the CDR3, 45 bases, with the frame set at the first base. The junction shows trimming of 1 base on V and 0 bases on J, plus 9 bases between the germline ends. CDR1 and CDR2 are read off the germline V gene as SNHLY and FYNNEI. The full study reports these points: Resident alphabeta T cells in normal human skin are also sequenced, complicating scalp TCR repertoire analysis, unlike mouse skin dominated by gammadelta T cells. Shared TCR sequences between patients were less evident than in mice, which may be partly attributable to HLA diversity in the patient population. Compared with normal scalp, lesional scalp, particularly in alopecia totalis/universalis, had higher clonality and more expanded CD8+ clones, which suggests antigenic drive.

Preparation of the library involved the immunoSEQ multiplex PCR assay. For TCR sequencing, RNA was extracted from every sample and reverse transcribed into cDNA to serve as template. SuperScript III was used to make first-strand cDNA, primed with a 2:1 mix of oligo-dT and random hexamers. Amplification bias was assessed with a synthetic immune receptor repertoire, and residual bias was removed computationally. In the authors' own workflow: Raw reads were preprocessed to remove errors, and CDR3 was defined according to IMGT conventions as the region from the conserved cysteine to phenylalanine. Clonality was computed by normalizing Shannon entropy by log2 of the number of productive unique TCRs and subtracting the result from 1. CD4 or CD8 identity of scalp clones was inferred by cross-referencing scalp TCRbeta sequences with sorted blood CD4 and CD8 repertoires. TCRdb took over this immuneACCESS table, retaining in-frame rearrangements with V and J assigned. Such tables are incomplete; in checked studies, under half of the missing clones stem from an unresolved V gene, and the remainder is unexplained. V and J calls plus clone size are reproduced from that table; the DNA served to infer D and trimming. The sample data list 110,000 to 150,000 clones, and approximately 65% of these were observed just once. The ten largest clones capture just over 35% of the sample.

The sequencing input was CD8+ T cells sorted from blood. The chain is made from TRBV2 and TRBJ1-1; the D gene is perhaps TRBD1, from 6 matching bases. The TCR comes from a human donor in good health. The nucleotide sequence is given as TGTGCCAGCAGTGAAGGGCAGGGGCTGAACACTGAAGCTTTCTTT. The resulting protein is CASSEGQGLNTEAFF.